This entry lists 17 T cell receptor beta chains sequenced from one sample in a study of identical twins. MiXCR, applied by TCRdb to the 5' RACE reads, yields one record per CDR3 protein. In the table there are hundreds of thousands of distinct CDR3 sequences, 18% of which are singletons. This same sample was also taken into another study, of T cells expressing NK-cell markers.

Sequencing used PBMCs. The source is a woman between 18 and 29 years old in good health.

J is TRBJ2-5 and V is TRBV7-9; 8 bases line up with TRBD1. CDR1 is SEHNR, CDR2 FQNEAQ, per germline (reference sequence). V shed 8 bases, J shed 5 bases, and the junction held 7 bases outside the gene matches. This CDR3 has 13 residues. CDR3 amino acids: CASGQGLWETQYF. DNA of the CDR3: TGTGCCAGCGGACAGGGTTTATGGGAGACCCAGTACTTC.

This clonotype was observed a handful of times. V is TRBV6-1 and J is TRBJ1-6; no reliable D call. This CDR3 has 13 residues. V was cut by 3 bases and J by 12 bases, with 12 bases left in between. Per the germline V gene, CDR1 is MNHNS and CDR2 is SASEGT. The CDR3 loop is CASSDPDGRPLHF. CDR3 coding DNA: TGTGCCAGCAGTGATCCCGACGGAAGACCCCTCCACTTT.

The genes are TRBV29-1 and TRBJ2-3; D perhaps matches TRBD2 (5 bases). Germline CDR1 reads SQVTM; CDR2 reads ANQGSEA. Trimming removed 2 bases at V and 1 base at J, with 7 bases between. CDR3 length: 13 amino acids. The CDR3 is CSVELAGTDTQYF. The CDR3 nucleotides are TGCAGCGTTGAACTAGCCGGCACAGATACGCAGTATTTT.

This clonotype was detected a few times. The chain combines TRBV10-3 with TRBJ2-5; 7 nucleotides match TRBD2. The V gene end was trimmed by 4 bases and the J gene end by 5 bases; junction bases not matched to a gene: 13. The germline V gene has CDR1 ENHRY and CDR2 SYGVKD. The CDR3 covers 16 residues. CDR3 sequence: CAISGRTGGVKETQYF. The CDR3 DNA reads TGTGCCATCAGTGGTCGGACGGGAGGAGTGAAGGAGACCCAGTACTTC.

This rearrangement joins TRBV6-1 to TRBJ2-7; 7 nucleotides match TRBD1. Germline assignment: CDR1 MNHNS and CDR2 SASEGT. V lost 8 bases and J lost 0; bases outside the gene matches: 7. The CDR3 has 14 residues. This CDR3 reads CASLRQGRSYEQYF. In DNA, the CDR3 is TGTGCCAGCCTCAGACAGGGACGCTCCTACGAGCAGTACTTC.

This clonotype was seen more than once but under ten times. This chain joins TRBV20-1 and TRBJ2-1; 12 bases line up with TRBD2. Germline V gene sequence: CDR1 DFQATT, CDR2 SNEGSKA (reference sequence). Losses at the gene ends were 0 bases for V and 5 bases for J; bases not matched to a gene: 5. The CDR3 runs 16 residues. The CDR3 protein is CSARDPGLAGNNEQFF. DNA for the CDR3: TGCAGTGCTAGAGATCCCGGACTAGCGGGGAACAATGAGCAGTTCTTC.

This clonotype was detected many times. The chain recombines TRBV12-3 or TRBV12-4 with TRBJ2-7; tentative D call: TRBD2 (6 bases). This CDR3 has 14 amino acids. V lost 5 bases, J lost 2 bases, and 13 bases lay in between. For the CDR3, the DNA is TGTGCCAGCAGTCTCTATAGCGGAACCTACGAGCAGTACTTC. Its translation: CASSLYSGTYEQYF.

This rearrangement joins TRBV18 to TRBJ2-7, with 12 bases lining up with TRBD1. V was pared by 4 bases and J by 5 bases, with 6 bases of the junction left unmatched. CDR1 and CDR2 (germline): KGHSH, LQKENI. This CDR3 has 15 residues. This CDR3 reads CASSRTGTGGHEQYF. CDR3 in DNA: TGTGCCAGCTCACGAACCGGGACAGGGGGCCACGAGCAGTACTTC. Combining the CDR3 with reference TRBV18 and TRBJ2-7 gives the whole variable domain NAGVMQNPRHLVRRRGQEARLRCSPMKGHSHVYWYRQLPEEGLKFMVYLQKENIIDESGMPKERFSAEFPKEGPSILRIQQVVRGDSAAYFCASSRTGTGGHEQYFGPGTRLTVT.

The chain carries TRBV2 and TRBJ2-4; the D gene is possibly TRBD1 (6 bases). There are 10 residues in the CDR3. The V end was cut by 6 bases, the J end by 13 bases, with 10 bases between. Germline CDR1 SNHLY, CDR2 FYNNEI. The CDR3 DNA sequence: TGTGCCAGCAGGACAGGACCCCAGTACTTC. It yields the protein CASRTGPQYF. Supplemented by reference TRBV2 and TRBJ2-4, the full variable domain reads EPEVTQTPSHQVTQMGQEVILRCVPISNHLYFYWYRQILGQKVEFLVSFYNNEISEKSEIFDDQFSVERPDGSNFTLKIRSTKLEDSAMYFCASRTGPQYFGAGTRLSVL.

The chain combines TRBV12-3 or TRBV12-4 with TRBJ1-4; no clear D. V was pared by 5 bases and J by 5 bases, with 6 bases between. The CDR3 spans 12 residues. CDR3: CASSIENEKLFF. CDR3 bases: TGTGCCAGCAGTATCGAAAATGAAAAACTGTTTTTT.

This clonotype has only a few counts. The chain employs TRBV20-1 and TRBJ2-1; 15 nucleotides match TRBD2. The CDR3 runs 15 residues. Germline V gene sequence: CDR1 DFQATT, CDR2 SNEGSKA (reference sequence). V was pared by 6 bases and J by 9 bases, with 9 bases of the junction left unmatched. The CDR3 reads CSAPDGTSGGSEQFF. The DNA for the CDR3 is TGCAGTGCCCCAGACGGGACTAGCGGGGGGTCTGAGCAGTTCTTC.

A few counts support this clonotype. The rearrangement joins TRBV29-1 to TRBJ2-5; TRBD1 agrees at 7 bases. The CDR3 loop spans 12 amino acids. The trim removed 6 bases at V and 5 bases at J, leaving 6 bases unmatched. CDR1 is SQVTM, CDR2 ANQGSEA, per germline. The CDR3 loop is CSVATGRETQYF. In DNA form, the CDR3 reads TGCAGCGTGGCGACAGGGCGGGAGACCCAGTACTTC.

The V and J genes are TRBV6-5 and TRBJ2-7; 7 positions agree with TRBD2. Germline lookup yields CDR1 MNHEY and CDR2 SVGAGI. The junction had 6 bases not matched to a gene; V was cut back by 0 bases and J by 4 bases. The CDR3 is 15 residues long. The CDR3 DNA reads TGTGCCAGCAGTTACTCCGGGGGGAAGGGTTACGAGCAGTACTTC. Translated: CASSYSGGKGYEQYF.

This clonotype was counted only a few times. The chain uses TRBV6-1 and TRBJ2-7, with D maybe TRBD1 (7 bases). V dropped 6 bases and J dropped 5 bases, with 20 bases sitting between them. This CDR3 has 15 amino acids. Germline CDR1 is MNHNS and CDR2 is SASEGT. The CDR3 region is CASSIRQGGFDEQYF. The CDR3 nucleotides are TGTGCCAGCAGCATCCGACAGGGAGGTTTTGACGAGCAGTACTTC.

This clonotype has more than one count but fewer than ten. CDR3 residues: CAWSPGSTDTQYF. The DNA of the CDR3 is TGTGCCTGGAGTCCAGGGAGCACAGATACGCAGTATTTT. The chain employs TRBV30 and TRBJ2-3; D possibly corresponds to TRBD1 (5 bases). The CDR3 has 13 residues. Germline V gene sequence: CDR1 GTSNPN, CDR2 SVGIG (reference sequence). The germline V and J ends were trimmed by 2 bases and 0 bases, with 6 bases remaining between them.

J is TRBJ2-1 and V is TRBV7-9; D tentatively fits TRBD1 or TRBD2 (5 bases each). Trimming removed 1 base at V and 10 bases at J, with 14 bases between. This CDR3 has 14 amino acids. In germline, CDR1 is SEHNR, CDR2 FQNEAQ (reference sequence). CDR3 nucleotide sequence: TGTGCCAGCAGCTTAGGACTAACGTCAGGGGAGCAGTTCTTC. It is translated as CASSLGLTSGEQFF.

The CDR3 spells CASSVLGGPGYTF. The CDR3 DNA reads as TGTGCCAGCAGCGTACTTGGGGGACCTGGCTACACCTTC. V is TRBV9 and J is TRBJ1-2; the D gene is possibly TRBD1 (5 bases). Per the germline V gene, CDR1 is SGDLS and CDR2 is YYNGEE. The V gene lost 1 base and the J gene lost 7 bases, with 11 bases spanning the gap. CDR3 length: 13 amino acids.